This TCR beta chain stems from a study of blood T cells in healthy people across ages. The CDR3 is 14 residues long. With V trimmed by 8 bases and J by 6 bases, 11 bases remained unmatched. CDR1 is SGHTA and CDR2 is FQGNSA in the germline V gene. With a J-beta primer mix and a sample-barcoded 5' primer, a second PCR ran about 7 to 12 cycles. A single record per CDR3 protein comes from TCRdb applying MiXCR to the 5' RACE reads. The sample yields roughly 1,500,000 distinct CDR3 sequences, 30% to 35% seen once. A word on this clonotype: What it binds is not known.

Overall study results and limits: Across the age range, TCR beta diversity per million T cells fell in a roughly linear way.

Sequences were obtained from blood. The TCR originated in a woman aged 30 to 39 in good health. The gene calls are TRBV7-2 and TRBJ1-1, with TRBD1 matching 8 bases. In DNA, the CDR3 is TGTGCCAGCGCCACAGGGGGATTGGGGGCTGAAGCTTTCTTT. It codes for CASATGGLGAEAFF.